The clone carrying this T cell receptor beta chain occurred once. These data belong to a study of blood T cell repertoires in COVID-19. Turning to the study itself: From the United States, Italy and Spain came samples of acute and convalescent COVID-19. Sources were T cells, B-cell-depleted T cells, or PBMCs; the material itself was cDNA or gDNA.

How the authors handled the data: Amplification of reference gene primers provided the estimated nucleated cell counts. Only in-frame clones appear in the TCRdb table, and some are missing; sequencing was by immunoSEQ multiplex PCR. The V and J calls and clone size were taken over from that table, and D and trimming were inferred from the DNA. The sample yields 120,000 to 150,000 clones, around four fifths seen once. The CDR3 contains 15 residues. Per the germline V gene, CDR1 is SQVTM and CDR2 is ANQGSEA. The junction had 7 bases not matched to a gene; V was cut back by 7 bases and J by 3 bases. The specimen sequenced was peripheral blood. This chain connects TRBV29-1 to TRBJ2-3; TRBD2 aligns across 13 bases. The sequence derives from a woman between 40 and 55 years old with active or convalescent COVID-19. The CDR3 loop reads CSGRTSGSGTDTQYF. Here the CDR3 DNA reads TGCAGCGGCCGGACTAGCGGGAGTGGGACAGATACGCAGTATTTT.